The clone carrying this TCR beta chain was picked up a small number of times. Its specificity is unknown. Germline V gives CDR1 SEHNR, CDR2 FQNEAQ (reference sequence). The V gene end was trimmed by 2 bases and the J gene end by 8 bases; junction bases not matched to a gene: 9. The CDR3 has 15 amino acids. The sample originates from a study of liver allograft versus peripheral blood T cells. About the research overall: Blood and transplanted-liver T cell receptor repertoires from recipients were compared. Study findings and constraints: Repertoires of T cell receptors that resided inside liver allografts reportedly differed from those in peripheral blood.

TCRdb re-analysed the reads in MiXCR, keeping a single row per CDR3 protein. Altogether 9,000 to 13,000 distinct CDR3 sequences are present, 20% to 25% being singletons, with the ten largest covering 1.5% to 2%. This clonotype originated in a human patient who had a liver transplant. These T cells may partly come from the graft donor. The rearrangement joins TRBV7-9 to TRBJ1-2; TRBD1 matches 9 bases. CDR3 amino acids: CASSLTSDRGNGYTF. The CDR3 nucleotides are TGTGCCAGCAGCTTAACGTCTGACAGGGGGAACGGCTACACCTTC.